This TCR beta chain was profiled in a study of blood T cell repertoires in COVID-19 (dated by TCRdb to 2020 to 2022). Turning to the overall study: Samples from collaborators originated in the United States, Italy and Spain and spanned both the acute and convalescent phases of COVID-19. The sample metadata nearly always contained a de-identified subject ID, COVID-19 status, age in years and sex. Samples came from the ongoing ImmuneRACE study (first 160 participants) plus 1,254 subjects from 6 global collaborators. The repertoires were released in a freely available public database meant as a resource for research on the immune response to SARS-CoV-2. The prospective study material was composed of cDNA or gDNA derived from T cells, B-cell-depleted T cells, or PBMCs. Where available, HLA class I and class II types were obtained from metadata supplied by the sample provider rather than from assay-based typing. Subjects who had been exposed to COVID-19, were actively infected with it, or had recovered from it provided the deeply sampled blood TCRbeta repertoires that made up the dataset. Study-wide findings and limitations: The amount of clinical and demographic metadata varied by source and participant and was provided uncurated.

TCRbeta CDR3 regions were amplified from genomic DNA using the immunoSEQ Assay, a bias-controlled multiplex PCR. Per the original workflow: Within the assay, amplification of reference gene primers was used to estimate how many nucleated cells each sample contained. Sequence reads were collapsed and filtered to measure the absolute abundance of every unique TCRbeta CDR3 rearrangement. Productive Simpson clonality was computed per sample as the square root of Simpson's diversity index over productive rearrangements. The table comes from immuneACCESS by way of TCRdb, which keeps in-frame sequences with V and J called. Part of the clones is missing from these tables; in studies checked, under half for an unresolved V gene and the rest for unknown reasons. V, J and clone size are taken as reported in that table, and D and trimming were inferred from the DNA itself. Within this sample are fewer than 350,000 clones, with 85% of them counted one time only. The biggest ten clones account for approximately 4.1% of the sample.

Details on this clone: Its binding antigen is unknown. There are no base qualities to consult, and no much larger clone falls within one base.

The CDR3 contains 14 residues, cysteine and phenylalanine counted. CDR3 DNA only is kept here, 42 bases in frame from base 1. The V and J ends are trimmed by 5 bases and 2 bases, leaving 12 bases between them. Per the germline V gene, MDHEN is the CDR1 and SYDVKM is the CDR2. Whole blood was collected in K2EDTA tubes by collaborating institutions according to the institutions' own protocols. For TCRbeta analysis, collaborator samples were shipped as frozen whole blood, as isolated PBMCs, or as DNA extracted from either sample type. Source material: peripheral blood. The chain links TRBV28 with TRBJ1-1; TRBD1 is possibly the D segment (5 matching bases). The sequence was collected from a woman in her 50s with active or convalescent COVID-19. The CDR3 loop reads CASSRGRDNTEAFF. The sequenced DNA: TGTGCCAGCAGTAGAGGCAGGGATAACACTGAAGCTTTCTTT.